This TCR beta chain was sequenced in a study of blood T cell repertoires in COVID-19. Looking at the study overall: The United States, Italy and Spain supplied acute and convalescent COVID-19 samples. PBMCs, B-cell-depleted T cells, or T cells were the source of the cDNA or gDNA that made up the material.

Enrolled during active infection, Seattle patients were then followed longitudinally. Source study methods: Amplification from reference gene primers served as the basis for estimated nucleated cell counts. The protocol was immunoSEQ multiplex PCR, while the TCRdb copy is restricted to in-frame clones and leaves out a portion. V and J calls and clone size are copied from that table; D and trimming were computed from the DNA. The repertoire holds over 450,000 clones, with about 88% as singletons. This CDR3 is built from 14 residues. Germline lookup yields CDR1 LNHDA and CDR2 SQIVND (reference sequence). V lost 7 bases, J lost 4 bases, and 5 bases stayed unmatched.

The chain carries TRBV19 and TRBJ2-2, with 8 positions matching TRBD1. This TCR derives from a woman between 50 and 59 years old with COVID-19, enrolled during active disease. The sample comprised peripheral blood. The CDR3 coding sequence is TGTGCCAGTACTTGGACAGGGTCCACCGGGGAGCTGTTTTTT. Residues: CASTWTGSTGELFF.